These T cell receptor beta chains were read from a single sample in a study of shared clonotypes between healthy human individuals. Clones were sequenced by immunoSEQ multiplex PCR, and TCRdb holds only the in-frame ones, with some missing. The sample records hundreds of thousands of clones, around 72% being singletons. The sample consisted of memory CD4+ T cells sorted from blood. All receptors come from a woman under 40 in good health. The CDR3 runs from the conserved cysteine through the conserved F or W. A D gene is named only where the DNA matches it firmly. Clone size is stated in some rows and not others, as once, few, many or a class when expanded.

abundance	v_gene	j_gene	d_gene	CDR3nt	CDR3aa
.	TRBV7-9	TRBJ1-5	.	TGTGCCAGCAGCTTAGGGGGTAATAGCAATCAGCCCCAGCATTTT	CASSLGGNSNQPQHF
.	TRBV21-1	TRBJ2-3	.	TGTGCCAGCAGCATCCGACAGGGGGCGCACACAGATACGCAGTATTTT	CASSIRQGAHTDTQYF
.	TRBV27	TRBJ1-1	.	TGTGCCAGCAGCCACCCAAGTGGGTCCAATGAAGCTTTCTTT	CASSHPSGSNEAFF
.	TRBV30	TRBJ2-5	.	TGTGCCTGGAGTGTACGCAGCTTTCAGGAGACCCAGTACTTC	CAWSVRSFQETQYF
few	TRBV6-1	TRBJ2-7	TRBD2	TGTGCCAGCAGAACACCGGGACTAGCGCGCTACGAGCAGTACTTC	CASRTPGLARYEQYF
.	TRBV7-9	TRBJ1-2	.	TGTGCCAGCAGACCAAGGGCTACCGGAGGCTACACCTTC	CASRPRATGGYTF
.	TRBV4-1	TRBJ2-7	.	TGCGCCAGCAGCCACCCTGGACATTCCTACGAGCAGTACTTC	CASSHPGHSYEQYF
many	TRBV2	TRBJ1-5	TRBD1	TGTGCCAGCAGTGGTGAGGGACAGGGAGGTCAGCCCCAGCATTTT	CASSGEGQGGQPQHF
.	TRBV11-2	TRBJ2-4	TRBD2	TGTGCCAGCAGCCTTAGCGGGTACACCAAAAACATTCAGTACTTC	CASSLSGYTKNIQYF
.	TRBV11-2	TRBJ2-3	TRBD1	TGTGCCAGCAGCTCCTCGGGACAGCGAAGCACAGATACGCAGTATTTT	CASSSSGQRSTDTQYF
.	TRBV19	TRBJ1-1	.	TGTGCCAGTACCCCCACGGGGACCGTGAAAGCTTTCTTT	CASTPTGTVKAFF
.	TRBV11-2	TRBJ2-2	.	TGTGCCAGCAGCCCGGGACACTTGAACACCGGGGAGCTGTTTTTT	CASSPGHLNTGELFF
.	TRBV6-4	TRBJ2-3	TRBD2	TGTGCCAGCAGCTCACTAGCGGGAGGACCAGATACGCAGTATTTT	CASSSLAGGPDTQYF
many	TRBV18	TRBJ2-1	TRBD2	TGTGCCAGCTCACCAATGAATAGCGGGACTAACAATGAGCAGTTCTTC	CASSPMNSGTNNEQFF
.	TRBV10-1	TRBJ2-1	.	TGCGCCAGCAGTCTTACCCCCGAGGATGAGCAGTTCTTC	CASSLTPEDEQFF
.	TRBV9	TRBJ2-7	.	TGTGCCAGCCGGAACGACTACGAGCAGTACTTC	CASRNDYEQYF
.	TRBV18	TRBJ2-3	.	TGTGCCAGCTCACCACCGAACGGGGCGCTGAATACGCAGTATTTT	CASSPPNGALNTQYF
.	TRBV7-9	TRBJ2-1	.	TGTGCCAGCACCCCGTCGGGGGCCCCAAACAATGAGCAGTTCTTC	CASTPSGAPNNEQFF
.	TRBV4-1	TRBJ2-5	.	TGCGCCAGCAGCCAAATACCCCAGGGGCAAGAGACCCAGTACTTC	CASSQIPQGQETQYF
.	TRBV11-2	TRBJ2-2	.	TGTGCCAGCAGCCCAACCCTCTTGTCCGGGGAGCTGTTTTTT	CASSPTLLSGELFF
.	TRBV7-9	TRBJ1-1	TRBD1	TGTGCCAGCAGCCGGGACAGGGGCTGGAAGAACACTGAAGCTTTCTTT	CASSRDRGWKNTEAFF
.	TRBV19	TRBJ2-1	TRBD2	TGTGCCAGTAGTATCTCAGCGGGAGGGCCCTATGAGCAGTTCTTC	CASSISAGGPYEQFF
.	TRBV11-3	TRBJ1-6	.	TGTGCCAGCAGCCTAGAACGGGGATCACCCCTCCACTTT	CASSLERGSPLHF
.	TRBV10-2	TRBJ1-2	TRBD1	TGCGCCAGTTCGGCCAGACAGGGGGGAAACTATGGCTACACCTTC	CASSARQGGNYGYTF
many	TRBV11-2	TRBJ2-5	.	TGTGCCAGCAGCCGACAGACAGGGGAGGGAGAGACCCAGTACTTC	CASSRQTGEGETQYF
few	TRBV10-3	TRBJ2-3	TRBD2	TGTGCCATCAGTGATTGGGCTAGCGGGGACACAGATACGCAGTATTTT	CAISDWASGDTDTQYF
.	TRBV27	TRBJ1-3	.	TGTGCCAGCAGGCCGACTAGCGCAGGAAACACCATATATTTT	CASRPTSAGNTIYF
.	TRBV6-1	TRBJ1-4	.	TGTGCCAGCAGGGCCTGGGACCCAACTAATGAAAAACTGTTTTTT	CASRAWDPTNEKLFF
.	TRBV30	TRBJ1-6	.	TGTGCCTGGAGTGTAGTTTCACCCCTCCACTTT	CAWSVVSPLHF
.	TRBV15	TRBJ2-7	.	TGTGCCACTGGGGACCGGAGCTCCTACGAGCAGTACTTC	CATGDRSSYEQYF
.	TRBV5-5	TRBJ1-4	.	TGTGCCAGCAGCTTGTCCCGGGGGGCGGTGGAAAAACTGTTTTTT	CASSLSRGAVEKLFF
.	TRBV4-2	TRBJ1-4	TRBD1	TGTGCCAGCAGCCAAGGGACAGGGTCCGTTGAAAAACTGTTTTTT	CASSQGTGSVEKLFF
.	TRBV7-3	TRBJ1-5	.	TGTGCCAGCAGCTTAGACACCTTAAGCAATCAGCCCCAGCATTTT	CASSLDTLSNQPQHF
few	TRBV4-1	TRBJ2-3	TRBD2	TGCGCCAGCAGCCACGCCGGGGGGCGGGAGGGACTAGGGGGTACGCAGTATTTT	CASSHAGGREGLGGTQYF
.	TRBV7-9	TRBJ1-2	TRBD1	TGTGCCAGCAGCTTAGTTGCAGGGACAGGGGATGGCTACACCTTC	CASSLVAGTGDGYTF
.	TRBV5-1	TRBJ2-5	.	TGCGCCAGCAGTCGGCAGCAAGAGACCCAGTACTTC	CASSRQQETQYF
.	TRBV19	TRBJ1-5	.	TGTGCCAGTAGTAGGCGGCAGGTGAACCCCAATCAGCCCCAGCATTTT	CASSRRQVNPNQPQHF
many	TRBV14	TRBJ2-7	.	TGTGCCAGCAGCCAAGATTCGCCTCGCTCCTACGAGCAGTACTTC	CASSQDSPRSYEQYF
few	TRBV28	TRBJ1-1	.	TGTGCCAGCAGAACAGGGCCCACTGAAGCTTTCTTT	CASRTGPTEAFF
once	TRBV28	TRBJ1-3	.	TGTGCCAGCAGTTTTCGTAGATCGAGGATAGGAAACACCATATATTTT	CASSFRRSRIGNTIYF
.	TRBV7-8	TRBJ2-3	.	TGTGCCAGCAGCCTCAGCGGGAGCACAGATACGCAGTATTTT	CASSLSGSTDTQYF
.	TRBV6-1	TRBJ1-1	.	TGTGCCAGCACCCCTCAACAACAGAACACTGAAGCTTTCTTT	CASTPQQQNTEAFF
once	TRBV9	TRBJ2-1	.	TGTGCCAGCAGCCCAATGGACTCTCTTGGGAATGAGCAGTTCTTC	CASSPMDSLGNEQFF
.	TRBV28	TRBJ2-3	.	TGTGCCAGCAGTTTATCTACTAGAGCCACAGATACGCAGTATTTT	CASSLSTRATDTQYF
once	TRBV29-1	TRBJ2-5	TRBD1	TGCAGCACCAAACAGGGGTCGGAGACCCAGTACTTC	CSTKQGSETQYF
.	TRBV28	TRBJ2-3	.	TGTGCCAGCACCTTCCGTTTGACGGGGACGCAGTATTTT	CASTFRLTGTQYF
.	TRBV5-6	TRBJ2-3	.	TGTGCCAGCAGCTTGGGTCGTAACACAGATACGCAGTATTTT	CASSLGRNTDTQYF
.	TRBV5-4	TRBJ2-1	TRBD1	TGTGCCAGCAGCCAAGGATCCGGGACAGGGATCAATGAGCAGTTCTTC	CASSQGSGTGINEQFF
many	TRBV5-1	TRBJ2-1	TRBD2	TGCGCCAGCAGCCGCAGCGGGGGAGGCTACAATGAGCAGTTCTTC	CASSRSGGGYNEQFF
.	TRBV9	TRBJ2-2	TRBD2	TGTGCCAGCAGCGTCGCAACCCCGGGACTAGCGGGAATGAACACCGGGGAGCTGTTTTTT	CASSVATPGLAGMNTGELFF
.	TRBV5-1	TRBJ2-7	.	TGCGCCAGCAGCTCCGGGAGAGGGTACGAGCAGTACTTC	CASSSGRGYEQYF
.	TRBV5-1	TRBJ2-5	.	TGCGCCAGCAGCTTGGAGGGCCACCAAGAGACCCAGTACTTC	CASSLEGHQETQYF
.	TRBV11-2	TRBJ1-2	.	TGTGCCAGCAGCTCTCTACGCTATGGCTACACCTTC	CASSSLRYGYTF